This TCR beta chain was recovered during a study of regulatory T cells in long-lasting Graves disease. Study at large: The term persistent Graves' disease signified upward of 5 years on antithyroid drugs with positive TSH receptor antibodies. Findings and caveats of the study: Persistent Graves' patients had lower TCR diversity than newly diagnosed ones.

The CDR3 length is 14 residues. Germline assignment: CDR1 DFQATT and CDR2 SNEGSKA (reference sequence). V lost 4 bases and J lost 1, with 13 bases in between. As to time point: persistent/refractory GD, antithyroid drugs over 5 years with positive TRAb. TCR sequences were obtained from RNA taken from PBMCs. In building TCR beta libraries, iRepertoire HTBI primers were used together with Arm-PCR of CDR3 regions. TCRdb ran MiXCR on the multiplex PCR reads and lists one entry per CDR3 protein. The table shows roughly 500,000 distinct CDR3 sequences, with less than 25% occurring only once. This clonotype has a count of ten or more. Its specificity is not known.

The sequence was collected from a female donor with Graves disease. The sequenced sample was peripheral blood mononuclear cells (PBMCs), obtained when the disease was refractory, from a patient treated with antithyroid drugs. The genes are TRBV20-1 and TRBJ1-1; no clear D. This CDR3 reads CSAKPRLTNTEAFF. Here the CDR3 DNA reads TGCAGTGCTAAACCTAGACTTACGAACACTGAAGCTTTCTTT.